The T cell receptor beta chain under discussion was sequenced for a study of Tregs in tolerant kidney transplant recipients. As regards this clone: Its antigen is not known.

Study observations and caveats: Validation in larger populations is needed because few patients were studied. Expanding Tregs on activated donor B cells appeared to best identify donor-specific TCRbeta clones.

V lost 6 bases and J lost 9, with 8 bases in between. The CDR3 runs 11 residues. From germline, CDR1 is MNHEY and CDR2 SMNVEV (reference sequence). Using immunoSEQ multiplex PCR, the repertoire was profiled, and TCRdb retains in-frame clones only, with some absent. The top ten clones hold roughly 1.5% of a sample with approximately 90,000 clones, 93% of them seen once. The nonmyeloablative bone marrow transplants came from related graft donors, with transient mixed chimerism. This chain joins TRBV27 and TRBJ2-2, with a possible D match to TRBD1 (6 bases). The specimen comprised CD4+ T cells from blood (PBMCs), sampled 12 months after the transplant. This TCR came from a human patient who received a combined kidney and bone marrow transplant. Certain T cells may be donor cells from the graft. CDR3 nucleotide sequence: TGTGCCAGCAGGGGGGCCCGGGAGCTGTTTTTT. Residues: CASRGARELFF.